Below, 28 T cell receptor beta chains from the same sample are listed, as sequenced in a study of glioma-infiltrating T cells. The iRepertoire nested amplicon-rescue multiplex PCR amplified TCR alpha and beta CDR3s from RNA. MiXCR, applied by TCRdb to the multiplex PCR reads, yields one record per CDR3 protein. Found here are more than 300,000 distinct CDR3 sequences, roughly two fifths of them singletons; the top ten hold approximately 12%. Sequenced input: glioma tissue, nonneoplastic brain tissue, or PBMCs (not recorded which). These receptor sequences come from a human donor with low-grade glioma or glioblastoma, undergoing nonglioma brain surgery, or in good health (not recorded which).

This clonotype turned up a few times. V gene TRBV29-1 combines with J gene TRBJ1-2, with TRBD1 as a possible D gene (6 bases). From germline, CDR1 is SQVTM and CDR2 ANQGSEA. Trimming pared 1 base from V and 8 bases from J, leaving 11 bases between. The CDR3 runs to 12 residues. The CDR3 protein is CSVEGQVRGYTF. In DNA form, the CDR3 reads TGCAGCGTTGAAGGACAGGTTAGGGGCTACACCTTC.

The J gene is TRBJ2-3, the V gene TRBV28; maybe TRBD2 (5 bases). CDR1 and CDR2 (germline): MDHEN, SYDVKM. This CDR3 region has 20 residues. The ends were cut back, 3 bases at V and 0 bases at J, with 25 bases in the middle. Here the CDR3 DNA reads TGTGCCAGCAGTTTCGGAGGCAGACGGCCCCACCAGTATAGCACAGATACGCAGTATTTT. This encodes CASSFGGRRPHQYSTDTQYF.

This clonotype has only a few counts. Germline is not matched at one junction end, which may reflect a read error. CDR3 protein: CSARVPGTGYSEQFF. The CDR3 DNA reads as TGCAGTGCTAGAGTACCCGGGACTGGCTACAGTGAGCAGTTCTTC. The chain carries TRBV20-1 and TRBJ2-1; D perhaps matches TRBD2 (6 bases). Germline loops: CDR1 DFQATT, CDR2 SNEGSKA (reference sequence). CDR3 length equals 15 residues.

In the case of this clonotype: At one end, the junction sequence differs from germline, possibly due to a read error. The V call is TRBV27, the J call TRBJ2-4; 7 bases are shared with TRBD2. The CDR3 has 17 amino acids. Germline V gives CDR1 MNHEY, CDR2 SMNVEV (reference sequence). The CDR3 protein is CASSPVGRDGAKDIQYF. The CDR3 DNA reads TGTGCCAGCAGCCCCGTGGGGAGGGACGGGGCCAAAGACATTCAGTACTTC.

This clonotype was seen more than once but under ten times. The gene calls are TRBV10-3 and TRBJ2-7; D is perhaps TRBD2 (7 bases). V lost 4 bases to trimming and J lost 7 bases, with 11 bases between them. Germline CDR1 reads ENHRY; CDR2 reads SYGVKD. The CDR3 runs to 12 residues. The CDR3 here is CAISGAGHEQYF. The DNA for the CDR3 is TGTGCCATCAGTGGAGCGGGACATGAGCAGTACTTC.

Note on this clonotype: The junction differs from germline at one of its ends, possibly a read error. J is TRBJ2-2 and V is TRBV28; D might be TRBD2 (6 bases). Germline CDR1 and CDR2: MDHEN and SYDVKM. This CDR3 has 12 residues. The CDR3 sequence: CASSLVHREPFF. In DNA form, the CDR3 reads TGTGCCAGCAGTTTAGTCCACCGGGAGCCGTTTTTT. The full variable domain, in which reference TRBV28 and TRBJ2-2 provide the parts outside the CDR3, is DVKVTQSSRYLVKRTGEKVFLECVQDMDHENMFWYRQDPGLGLRLIYFSYDVKMKEKGDIPEGYSVSREKKERFSLILESASTNQTSMYLCASSLVHREPFFGEGSRLTVL.

Details on this clonotype: A junction boundary mismatches the germline segment, possibly from a read error. The V gene is TRBV7-2, the J gene TRBJ2-7, with 8 nucleotides matching TRBD2. The CDR3 spans 14 residues. CDR1 and CDR2 (germline): SGHTA, FQGNSA. The CDR3 here is CASILMASGYEQYF. The CDR3 DNA sequence: TGTGCCAGCATCTTAATGGCTAGCGGGTATGAGCAGTACTTC.

In its sample, this clonotype was seen a few times. The junction does not match germline at one end; this may be a read error. The rearrangement links TRBV28 to TRBJ1-1; 11 bases are shared with TRBD1. CDR3 length: 15 amino acids. The germline V gene has CDR1 MDHEN and CDR2 SYDVKM. The CDR3 spells CASSLWTGGKTEAFF. The CDR3, as DNA: TGTGCCAGCAGTCTATGGACAGGGGGCAAGACTGAAGCTTTCTTT.

This clonotype was seen ten or more times. V and J are TRBV28 and TRBJ1-1, with D unclear. CDR3 length: 13 amino acids. In germline, CDR1 is MDHEN, CDR2 SYDVKM. V lost 2 bases to trimming and J lost 10 bases, with 14 bases between them. CDR3: CASSLIRADGAFF. The CDR3 region has the DNA TGTGCCAGCAGTTTAATCCGGGCCGACGGAGCTTTCTTT.

This chain's CDR3 is CASSFLAVLSTGELFF. CDR3 nucleotides: TGTGCCAGCAGCTTCTTAGCGGTCCTCAGCACCGGGGAGCTGTTTTTT. The V and J genes are TRBV6-6 and TRBJ2-2; a possible D gene is TRBD2 (6 bases). Trimming took 6 bases from V and 4 from J, leaving 18 bases between them. The CDR3 loop spans 16 amino acids. Germline CDR1 MNHNY, CDR2 SVGAGI (reference sequence).

This chain uses TRBV25-1 with TRBJ2-1; TRBD2 agrees at 10 bases. This CDR3 is 14 amino acids long. The junction had 8 bases not matched to a gene; V was cut back by 2 bases and J by 13 bases. Germline values: CDR1 MGHDK, CDR2 SYGVNS. The CDR3, as DNA: TGTGCCAGCAGTGAACTAGCGGGAGTCGGTGACCAGTTCTTC. It translates to CASSELAGVGDQFF.

The chain employs TRBV4-1 and TRBJ1-2, with a possible D match to TRBD1 (5 bases). This CDR3 spans 17 amino acids. The V and J ends lost 0 bases and 1 base respectively, with 15 bases between them. Germline lookup yields CDR1 MGHRA and CDR2 YSYEKL. The CDR3 protein is CASSQDVRAQVNYGYTF. DNA for the CDR3: TGCGCCAGCAGCCAAGATGTCAGGGCCCAAGTTAACTATGGCTACACCTTC.

This clonotype has just a few counts. This chain uses TRBV20-1 with TRBJ2-7; no clear D gene. The CDR3 is 12 residues long. The V end was cut by 6 bases, the J end by 4 bases, with 13 bases between. Germline lookup yields CDR1 DFQATT and CDR2 SNEGSKA (reference sequence). DNA of the CDR3: TGCAGTGCCCCAGAAGCCGGATACGAGCAGTACTTC. It yields the protein CSAPEAGYEQYF.

This clonotype was found many times. The CDR3 spells CASSLDKLLFSYEQYF. The CDR3 DNA reads TGTGCCAGCAGTCTCGACAAACTCCTGTTCTCCTACGAGCAGTACTTC. The V call is TRBV28, the J call TRBJ2-7; D remains ambiguous. From germline, CDR1 is MDHEN and CDR2 SYDVKM. This CDR3 contains 16 residues. V was pared by 5 bases and J by 0 bases, with 17 bases between.

The chain has TRBV18 and TRBJ1-2, with 8 positions matching TRBD1. Germline V gives CDR1 KGHSH, CDR2 LQKENI. This CDR3 is built from 14 residues. The trim removed 1 base at V and 6 bases at J, leaving 4 bases unmatched. The chain's CDR3 is CASSPRQGSDGYTF. Written as DNA, the CDR3 is TGTGCCAGCTCACCACGACAGGGGTCGGATGGCTACACCTTC.

This clonotype has only a few counts. V gene TRBV7-3 combines with J gene TRBJ2-5; 9 nucleotides agree with TRBD1. CDR3 length: 15 amino acids. V lost 5 bases and J lost 5; bases outside the gene matches: 9. Looked up from germline, CDR1 is SGHTA and CDR2 is FQGTGA. CDR3 DNA sequence: TGTGCCAGCAGCCCAACCGGGACAGGGCTGGAGACCCAGTACTTC. Translating gives CASSPTGTGLETQYF. Supplemented by reference TRBV7-3 and TRBJ2-5, the full variable domain reads GAGVSQTPSNKVTEKGKYVELRCDPISGHTALYWYRQSLGQGPEFLIYFQGTGAADDSGLPNDRFFAVRPEGSVSTLKIQRTERGDSAVYLCASSPTGTGLETQYFGPGTRLLVL.

This clonotype showed up just a few times. The chain is built from TRBV3-1 and TRBJ2-1; no firm D call. Trimming took 5 bases from V and 7 from J, leaving 9 bases between them. Germline V gene lookup returns CDR1 LGHDT and CDR2 YNNKEL (reference sequence). This CDR3 has 12 amino acids. The CDR3 region is CASSFDFNEQFF. In DNA form, the CDR3 reads TGTGCCAGCAGCTTTGACTTTAATGAGCAGTTCTTC.

This sequence joins TRBV6-6 and TRBJ1-2, with D possibly matching TRBD1 (6 bases). V gave up 2 bases and J gave up 4 bases, with 14 bases separating them. The CDR3 length is 15 residues. CDR1 and CDR2 (germline): MNHNY, SVGAGI (reference sequence). DNA for the CDR3: TGTGCCAGCAGTTACGACTTTCGGGGGGCCTATGGCTACACCTTC. Residues: CASSYDFRGAYGYTF.

With respect to this clonotype: A much larger clone is a single base away; this may be a read error. This rearrangement joins TRBV6-1 to TRBJ1-1, with no clear D. CDR1 and CDR2 (germline): MNHNS, SASEGT. This CDR3 spans 14 amino acids. The CDR3 region is CASSRGRINTDAFF. In DNA, the CDR3 is TGTGCCAGCTCCCGCGGGCGGATCAACACTGATGCTTTCTTT.

A remark on this clonotype: Mismatch with germline at one junction end may stem from a read error. The V call is TRBV5-4, the J call TRBJ1-1; no clear D gene. The CDR3 extends over 15 amino acids. Looked up from germline, CDR1 is SGHNT and CDR2 is YYREEE (reference sequence). The CDR3 protein is CASSSAKGMNTEACF. The CDR3 bases are TGTGCCAGCAGCTCCGCAAAGGGAATGAACACTGAAGCTTGCTTT.

The CDR3 region is CSAREGGPSYKQYF. In DNA form, the CDR3 reads TGCAGTGCTAGGGAGGGGGGGCCGAGTTACAAGCAGTACTTC. V usage is TRBV20-1 and J usage is TRBJ2-7, with a weak D call TRBD2 (7 bases). Germline CDR1 DFQATT, CDR2 SNEGSKA (reference sequence). Trimming left V 3 bases short and J 8 bases short, with 20 bases between. CDR3 length: 14 amino acids.

V is TRBV20-1 and J is TRBJ2-1, with a possible D match to TRBD1 (6 bases). The germline V gene encodes CDR1 DFQATT and CDR2 SNEGSKA (reference sequence). V was pared by 0 bases and J by 3 bases, with 18 bases between. The CDR3 runs to 17 residues. The CDR3 DNA reads as TGCAGTGCTAGAGACCTAGGGGGAGTGATGTTCTACAATGAGCAGTTCTTC. Translated: CSARDLGGVMFYNEQFF.

This clonotype was seen a few times. The rearrangement uses TRBV4-3 and TRBJ2-1; TRBD2 aligns across 9 bases. Trimming at V came to 0 bases and at J to 8 bases, leaving 8 bases not matched to a gene. The CDR3 spans 16 residues. Germline CDR1 is LGHNA and CDR2 is YSLEER. The chain's CDR3 is CASSQEGGRAWDEQFF. CDR3 bases: TGCGCCAGCAGCCAAGAGGGCGGGAGGGCCTGGGATGAGCAGTTCTTC.

This clonotype was recorded once. This may be a read error: a much more frequent sequence differs by one nucleotide. CDR3 residues: CASNKGYDSPLHF. CDR3 coding DNA: TGTGCCAGCAACAAAGGTTACGATTCACCCCTCCACTTT. J is TRBJ1-6 and V is TRBV27, with D unresolved. With 7 bases removed from V and 8 bases from J, the gap between germline ends came to 12 bases. This CDR3 region has 13 residues. Germline V gene lookup returns CDR1 MNHEY and CDR2 SMNVEV (reference sequence).

V gene TRBV7-2 combines with J gene TRBJ2-5; 9 bases line up with TRBD2. The CDR3 length is 17 residues. Germline CDR1 reads SGHTA; CDR2 reads FQGNSA. The V gene end was trimmed by 7 bases and the J gene end by 4 bases; junction bases not matched to a gene: 16. In DNA form, the CDR3 reads TGTGCCAGCAATGACGGGACTAGCTACGGGAGGGTAGAGACCCAGTACTTC. Its translation is CASNDGTSYGRVETQYF.

A remark on this clonotype: Being one base from a much bigger clone, this may be a read error. The chain joins TRBV28 to TRBJ2-5; D is possibly TRBD2 (5 bases). The length of the CDR3 is 16 residues. From germline, CDR1 is MDHEN and CDR2 SYDVKM. The CDR3 protein is CASSSVLGPFGETHYF. In DNA, the CDR3 is TGTGCCAGCAGTTCCGTACTAGGCCCGTTTGGAGAGACCCACTACTTC.

With respect to this clonotype: It may be a read error: a sequence one base away is much more abundant. This chain uses TRBV5-1 with TRBJ1-4; 7 bases map to TRBD1. The V gene's germline CDR1 is SGHRS and CDR2 YFSETQ. The CDR3 has 14 residues. With V trimmed by 8 bases and J by 0 bases, 4 bases remained unmatched. This chain's CDR3 is CARSRGATNEKLFF. CDR3 coding DNA: TGCGCCAGAAGCAGGGGGGCAACTAATGAAAAACTGTTTTTT. The entire variable domain, with the rest obtained from reference TRBV5-1 and TRBJ1-4, is as follows: KAGVTQTPRYLIKTRGQQVTLSCSPISGHRSVSWYQQTPGQGLQFLFEYFSETQRNKGNFPGRFSGRQFSNSRSEMNVSTLELGDSALYLCARSRGATNEKLFFGSGTQLSVL.

To note about this clonotype: Since a much larger clone is just one base distant, this may be a read error. The V and J genes are TRBV27 and TRBJ1-1; tentatively, D is TRBD1 (5 bases). The CDR3 loop spans 15 amino acids. Germline CDR1 reads MNHEY; CDR2 reads SMNVEV (reference sequence). Between the trimmed V and J ends, which lost 2 bases and 1 base, there was a span of 11 bases. The CDR3 here is CASSLMVGGNTEAFF. For the CDR3, the DNA is TGTGCCAGCAGTTTAATGGTGGGGGGGAACACTGAAGCTTTCTTT.